The 2 T cell receptor beta chains presented below share a single source sample, sequenced in a study of shared clonotypes between healthy human individuals. Sequenced by immunoSEQ multiplex PCR; TCRdb stores in-frame clones only, minus some. Counted here are fewer than 1.4 million clones, roughly 74% occurring once; the ten biggest clones make up 0.5% to 0.65%. Sequenced sample: memory CD4+ T cells from PBMCs. The subset: CD45RA-negative fraction. The receptor source for this set is a young man in good health. Some clones in this sample may be carry-over from other donors' samples.

The chain couples TRBV27 to TRBJ2-7; TRBD2 might be the D (6 bases). Germline V gene lookup returns CDR1 MNHEY and CDR2 SMNVEV (reference sequence). The germline V and J ends were trimmed by 4 bases and 6 bases, with 19 bases remaining between them. CDR3 length equals 15 residues. The CDR3 reads CASSWVGSLLAEQYF. The CDR3, as DNA: TGTGCCAGCAGTTGGGTCGGGAGCCTGCTTGCCGAGCAGTACTTC.

The J gene is TRBJ1-1, the V gene TRBV5-1; tentatively, D is TRBD1 (5 bases). Germline CDR1 is SGHRS and CDR2 is YFSETQ. The CDR3 loop spans 15 amino acids. V lost 2 bases and J lost 4, with 15 bases in between. DNA for the CDR3: TGCGCCAGCAGCTTACTAGGTTCCGGGGGCACTGAAGCTTTCTTT. Translation: CASSLLGSGGTEAFF.